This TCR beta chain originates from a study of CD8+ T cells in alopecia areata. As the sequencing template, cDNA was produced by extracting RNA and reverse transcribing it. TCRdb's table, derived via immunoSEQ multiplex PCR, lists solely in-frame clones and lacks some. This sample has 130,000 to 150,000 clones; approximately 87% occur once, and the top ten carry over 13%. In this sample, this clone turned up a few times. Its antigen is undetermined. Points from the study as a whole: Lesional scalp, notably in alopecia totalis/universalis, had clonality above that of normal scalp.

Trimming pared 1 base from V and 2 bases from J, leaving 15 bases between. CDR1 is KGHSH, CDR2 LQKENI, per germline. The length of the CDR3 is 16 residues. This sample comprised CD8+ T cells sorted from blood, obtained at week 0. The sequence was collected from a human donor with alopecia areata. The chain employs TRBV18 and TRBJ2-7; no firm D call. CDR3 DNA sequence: TGTGCCAGCTCACCACAGTATCGGACCCAGACCTACGAGCAGTACTTC. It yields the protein CASSPQYRTQTYEQYF.